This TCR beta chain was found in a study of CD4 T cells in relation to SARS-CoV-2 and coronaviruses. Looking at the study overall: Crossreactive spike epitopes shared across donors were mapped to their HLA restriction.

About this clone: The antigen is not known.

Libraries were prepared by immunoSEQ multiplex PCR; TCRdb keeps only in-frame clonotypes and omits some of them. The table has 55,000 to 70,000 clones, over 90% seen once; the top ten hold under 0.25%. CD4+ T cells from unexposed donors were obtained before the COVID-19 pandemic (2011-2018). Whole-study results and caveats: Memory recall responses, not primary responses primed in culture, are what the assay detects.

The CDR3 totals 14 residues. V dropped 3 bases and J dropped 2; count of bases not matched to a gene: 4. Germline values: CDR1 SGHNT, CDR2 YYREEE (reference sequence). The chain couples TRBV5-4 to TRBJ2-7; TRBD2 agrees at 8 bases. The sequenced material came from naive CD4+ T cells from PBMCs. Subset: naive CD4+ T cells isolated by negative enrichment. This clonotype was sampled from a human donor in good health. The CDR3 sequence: CASSSGLAPYEQYF. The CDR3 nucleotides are TGTGCCAGCAGCTCCGGACTAGCTCCCTACGAGCAGTACTTC.